These 24 T cell receptor beta chains originate from one sample sequenced in a study of shared clonotypes between healthy human individuals. Naive-designated CD8 cells lacked CD45RO, were positively enriched for CCR7, and omitted terminally differentiated effector memory CD45RA+ cells. Sequencing was performed with immunoSEQ multiplex PCR; in TCRdb, only in-frame clones are kept and a portion is missing. The sample gives over 2,000,000 clones, 85% to 95% of which show up once; more than 1.5% is in the top ten. The source material was naive CD8+ T cells from PBMCs. The receptors come from a man aged 18 to 35 in good health. Some clones in this sample may be carry-over from other donors' samples.

The V and J genes are TRBV4-1 and TRBJ1-4; D might be TRBD1 (5 bases). The CDR3 has 15 amino acids. The V end lost 0 bases, the J end lost 4 bases, and 9 bases lay between the germline ends. Germline V lookup: CDR1 MGHRA, CDR2 YSYEKL. The CDR3 nucleotides read TGCGCCAGCAGCCAAGAGTGGGGGAATAATGAAAAACTGTTTTTT. It specifies CASSQEWGNNEKLFF.

The chain carries TRBV27 and TRBJ1-1, with D tentatively TRBD1 (5 bases). The CDR3 is 13 residues long. V was shortened by 6 bases and J by 10 bases, with 18 bases between the two germline ends. Germline-derived CDR1 and CDR2 are MNHEY and SMNVEV (reference sequence). In nucleotides, the CDR3 is TGTGCCAGCAGCTACACTCAGGGCCCCGGAGCTTTCTTT. Its translation is CASSYTQGPGAFF.

This clone was detected a few times. V gene TRBV7-9 combines with J gene TRBJ2-2; 7 bases match TRBD2. With 5 bases clipped from V and 13 bases from J, the junction kept 10 bases outside the gene matches. CDR3 length equals 13 residues. Germline CDR1 and CDR2: SEHNR and FQNEAQ (reference sequence). The CDR3 sequence: CASSPRLADLLFF. DNA for the CDR3: TGTGCCAGCAGCCCCCGCCTAGCGGACTTGCTGTTTTTT.

The chain joins TRBV13 to TRBJ2-7; possibly TRBD1 or TRBD2 for D (6 bases each). Germline CDR1 and CDR2: PRHDT and FYEKMQ (reference sequence). V lost 8 bases and J 5 bases, leaving 16 bases between the germline ends. The CDR3 runs 13 residues. CDR3: CASGGLLLDEQYF. CDR3 in DNA: TGTGCCAGCGGGGGGCTGCTTCTGGACGAGCAGTACTTC.

A remark on this clone: Sequence at one end of the junction differs from germline and may be a read error. The genes are TRBV9 and TRBJ2-1, with TRBD2 matching over 8 bases. CDR3 length: 14 amino acids. The germline V gene encodes CDR1 SGDLS and CDR2 YYNGEE. This chain's CDR3 is CVSSGVSSYNEQFF. CDR3 bases: TGCGTGAGTAGCGGGGTTAGCTCCTACAATGAGCAGTTCTTC. The variable domain in full, completed from reference TRBV9 and TRBJ2-1, reads DSGVTQTPKHLITATGQRVTLRCSPRSGDLSVYWYQQSLDQGLQFLIQYYNGEERAKGNILERFSAQQFPDLHSELNLSSLELGDSALYFCVSSGVSSYNEQFFGPGTRLTVL.

Here the CDR3 reads CASSPTSKGHNEQFF. The CDR3 coding sequence is TGTGCCAGCAGTCCTACCTCCAAGGGCCACAATGAGCAGTTCTTC. The J gene is TRBJ2-1, the V gene TRBV27; D not certain. The CDR3 totals 15 residues. Germline lookup yields CDR1 MNHEY and CDR2 SMNVEV (reference sequence). V lost 5 bases to trimming and J lost 5 bases, with 16 bases between them.

The chain employs TRBV4-1 and TRBJ2-7; 9 bases agree with TRBD1. The CDR3 runs 18 residues. Losses at the gene ends were 1 base for V and 5 bases for J; bases not matched to a gene: 15. Germline CDR1 is MGHRA and CDR2 is YSYEKL. The CDR3 DNA follows: TGCGCCAGCAGCCAAGTTCTAACAGGGGGCGCGTGGGGCCACGAGCAGTACTTC. Translation: CASSQVLTGGAWGHEQYF.

V usage is TRBV5-1 and J usage is TRBJ2-5, with TRBD2 as a possible D gene (5 bases). CDR1 and CDR2 from the germline V gene are SGHRS and YFSETQ. The CDR3 is 13 residues long. V shed 3 bases and J shed 4 bases, with 10 bases lying between them. DNA of the CDR3: TGCGCCAGCAGCTGGAGGAACCTAGAGACCCAGTACTTC. Translating it yields CASSWRNLETQYF. The full variable domain, in which reference TRBV5-1 and TRBJ2-5 provide the parts outside the CDR3, is KAGVTQTPRYLIKTRGQQVTLSCSPISGHRSVSWYQQTPGQGLQFLFEYFSETQRNKGNFPGRFSGRQFSNSRSEMNVSTLELGDSALYLCASSWRNLETQYFGPGTRLLVL.

This chain joins TRBV30 and TRBJ2-7, with D unclear. The CDR3 sequence is 13 residues long. V gave up 0 bases and J gave up 0 bases, with 6 bases separating them. Looked up from germline, CDR1 is GTSNPN and CDR2 is SVGIG (reference sequence). CDR3 in DNA: TGTGCCTGGAGTGTGCAGGTCTCCTACGAGCAGTACTTC. As protein: CAWSVQVSYEQYF.

The V call is TRBV7-9, the J call TRBJ1-2; TRBD1 aligns across 7 bases. The trim removed 3 bases at V and 7 bases at J, leaving 11 bases unmatched. Germline V CDR1 and CDR2: SEHNR, FQNEAQ (reference sequence). CDR3 length equals 15 residues. CDR3 coding DNA: TGTGCCAGCAGCTTGCTGACAGGGCCACCGGGTGGCTACACCTTC. Translated, it gives CASSLLTGPPGGYTF.

The chain recombines TRBV18 with TRBJ1-1, with 7 bases aligning to TRBD1. After removal of 4 bases from V and 4 bases from J, the junction contained 6 bases not matched to a gene. Germline V gene sequence: CDR1 KGHSH, CDR2 LQKENI. The CDR3 length is 14 residues. CDR3 sequence reads: CASSHPGQSTEAFF. In nucleotides, the CDR3 is TGTGCCAGCTCACACCCGGGACAGAGCACTGAAGCTTTCTTT.

This clone has a single count. V gene TRBV4-3 combines with J gene TRBJ2-7; tentative D call: TRBD2 (5 bases). The germline V gene encodes CDR1 LGHNA and CDR2 YSLEER. The CDR3 consists of 14 residues. Trimming shortened V by 0 bases and J by 6 bases, and 12 bases separated the two germline ends. For the CDR3, the DNA is TGCGCCAGCAGCCAAGATCCGGAGGATCCCGAGCAGTACTTC. Its translation: CASSQDPEDPEQYF.

V and J are TRBV27 and TRBJ2-7; a possible D gene is TRBD2 (7 bases). Germline V gene lookup returns CDR1 MNHEY and CDR2 SMNVEV (reference sequence). V lost 6 bases to trimming and J lost 4 bases, with 16 bases between them. CDR3 length: 14 residues. CDR3 sequence reads: CASRGGRGWYEQYF. As DNA, the CDR3 is TGTGCCAGCAGAGGAGGGAGGGGGTGGTACGAGCAGTACTTC.

J is TRBJ2-1 and V is TRBV12-5; D call uncertain. Trimming removed 7 bases from V and 6 bases from J, with 19 bases in between. The CDR3 spans 15 residues. From germline, CDR1 is LGHNT and CDR2 FRNRAP. In DNA form, the CDR3 reads TGTGCTAGTGCCGCCGAGGCACCGGACCGCAATGAGCAGTTCTTC. It translates to CASAAEAPDRNEQFF.

The gene calls are TRBV6-5 and TRBJ1-2; D remains unclear. V lost 0 bases and J lost 2, with 10 bases in between. The germline V gene has CDR1 MNHEY and CDR2 SVGAGI. The CDR3 contains 15 residues. Written as DNA, the CDR3 is TGTGCCAGCAGTTACTCGAGCGAAAGCAACTATGGCTACACCTTC. Translating gives CASSYSSESNYGYTF.

The chain carries TRBV4-2 and TRBJ2-7; tentative D call: TRBD2 (5 bases). Trimming removed 1 base at V and 6 bases at J, with 16 bases between. CDR1 and CDR2 from the germline V gene are LGHNA and YNFKEQ. There are 15 residues in the CDR3. The CDR3 loop is CASSQAGYPLTEQYF. The CDR3 nucleotides are TGTGCCAGCAGCCAAGCGGGATACCCTTTAACCGAGCAGTACTTC.

The CDR3 protein is CSVETVSYNEQFF. CDR3 sequence (DNA): TGCAGCGTTGAGACAGTCTCCTACAATGAGCAGTTCTTC. The gene calls are TRBV29-1 and TRBJ2-1; perhaps TRBD1 as D (5 bases). Looked up from germline, CDR1 is SQVTM and CDR2 is ANQGSEA. CDR3 length: 13 amino acids. V was clipped by 3 bases and J by 0 bases, with 6 bases between them.

The chain uses TRBV19 and TRBJ1-4, with TRBD1 as a possible D gene (5 bases). The CDR3 has 16 residues. The germline gives CDR1 LNHDA, CDR2 SQIVND (reference sequence). Trimming left V 6 bases short and J 2 bases short, with 16 bases between. The CDR3 sequence: CASSNWQGATNEKLFF. CDR3 nucleotides: TGTGCCAGTAGCAACTGGCAGGGAGCGACTAATGAAAAACTGTTTTTT.

This clone was recorded a few times. The rearrangement uses TRBV5-1 and TRBJ1-1; D is uncertain. Germline CDR1 reads SGHRS; CDR2 reads YFSETQ. Trimming removed 4 bases from V and 1 base from J, with 8 bases in between. The CDR3 contains 13 residues. The CDR3 loop is CASSPAPNTEAFF. CDR3 nucleotides: TGCGCCAGCAGCCCAGCACCGAACACTGAAGCTTTCTTT.

This rearrangement joins TRBV9 to TRBJ1-4; no clear D gene. Germline loops: CDR1 SGDLS, CDR2 YYNGEE. CDR3 length: 13 residues. Deletions cut 4 bases from V and 4 bases from J, with 8 bases between. Here the CDR3 reads CASSSPYNEKLFF. CDR3 nucleotide sequence: TGTGCCAGCAGCTCACCTTATAATGAAAAACTGTTTTTT.

This chain joins TRBV9 and TRBJ2-3; 8 bases match TRBD2. Germline CDR1 SGDLS, CDR2 YYNGEE. This CDR3 has 16 amino acids. Losses at the gene ends were 1 base for V and 4 bases for J; bases not matched to a gene: 8. The CDR3 reads CASSVRPTSDPDTQYF. Here the CDR3 DNA reads TGTGCCAGCAGCGTACGTCCGACTAGCGACCCAGATACGCAGTATTTT. The full variable domain, in which reference TRBV9 and TRBJ2-3 provide the parts outside the CDR3, is DSGVTQTPKHLITATGQRVTLRCSPRSGDLSVYWYQQSLDQGLQFLIQYYNGEERAKGNILERFSAQQFPDLHSELNLSSLELGDSALYFCASSVRPTSDPDTQYFGPGTRLTVL.

V is TRBV4-3 and J is TRBJ2-2; D is undetermined. V shed 3 bases and J shed 4 bases, with 9 bases lying between them. Germline CDR1 and CDR2: LGHNA and YSLEER. This CDR3 region has 14 residues. DNA of the CDR3: TGCGCCAGCAGCCAGGGTCAGGTCACCGGGGAGCTGTTTTTT. Amino acid sequence: CASSQGQVTGELFF.

The gene calls are TRBV9 and TRBJ1-3; the D is unclear. There are 16 residues in the CDR3. Germline CDR1 SGDLS, CDR2 YYNGEE. Trimming stripped 4 bases from V and 0 bases from J, with 14 bases between. This chain's CDR3 is CASSQNSLTSGNTIYF. Written as DNA, the CDR3 is TGTGCCAGCAGCCAGAACAGCCTAACCTCTGGAAACACCATATATTTT.

J is TRBJ2-7 and V is TRBV6-1, with 8 bases matching TRBD2. V shed 0 bases and J 3 bases; nucleotides not matched to a gene: 10. The CDR3 runs to 17 residues. CDR1 is MNHNS and CDR2 is SASEGT in the germline V gene. Here the CDR3 DNA reads TGTGCCAGCAGTGAAGCCCCGGGGGGGGCAGGCGGCTACGAGCAGTACTTC. Amino acids: CASSEAPGGAGGYEQYF.